Listed below are T cell receptor beta chains from one sample, sequenced in a study of blood T cell repertoires in COVID-19. Clones were read by immunoSEQ multiplex PCR, and TCRdb kept only the in-frame ones, dropping some. The table records over 200,000 clones, nearly 90% of them present only once. Specimen: peripheral blood. The source of these receptors is a woman between 18 and 30 years old who had recovered from COVID-19. Each CDR3 is given with its conserved first and last residue. The order of the fields is J gene, V gene, clone size, D gene, CDR3 DNA, CDR3 protein. A D gene is named only where the DNA matches it firmly. A clone size is listed for some rows: how often the clone was seen (once, few, many), or a class if it is expanded.

>TRBJ2-1|TRBV25-1|NA|TRBD2
TGTGCCAGCAGTGAGATACTAGCGGGAGTCTACAATGAGCAGTTCTTC
CASSEILAGVYNEQFF
>TRBJ1-5|TRBV25-1|NA|NA
TGTGCCAGCAGTGAGGGGGGTGGACATTATCAGCCCCAGCATTTT
CASSEGGGHYQPQHF
>TRBJ1-1|TRBV19|NA|TRBD1
TGTGCCAGTAGTATGTACGGCTATGGCAGGGGGATGAACACTGAAGCTTTCTTT
CASSMYGYGRGMNTEAFF
>TRBJ1-1|TRBV30|NA|NA
TGTGCCTGGAGTGTACTAGGGATCACTGAAGCTTTCTTT
CAWSVLGITEAFF
>TRBJ2-1|TRBV2|NA|NA
TGTGCCAGCAGTGACTACTATCCTAGTAGCTCCTACAATGAGCAGTTCTTC
CASSDYYPSSSYNEQFF
>TRBJ2-7|TRBV6-2/TRBV6-3|NA|NA
TGTGCCAGCAGTTACTCGCACGGGGCCTACGAGCAGTACTTC
CASSYSHGAYEQYF
>TRBJ2-5|TRBV27|NA|TRBD2
TGTGCCAGCAAGCCACTTGGGGGGGTCGAGACCCAGTACTTC
CASKPLGGVETQYF
>TRBJ2-1|TRBV5-1|NA|TRBD2
TGCGCCAGCAGCTTGGGAGGGACTAGCGGGAGCAATGAGCAGTTCTTC
CASSLGGTSGSNEQFF
>TRBJ2-7|TRBV3-1/TRBV3-2|NA|TRBD2
TGTGCCAGCAGCCCTTCCGGGACTAGTGGCTACGAGCAGTACTTC
CASSPSGTSGYEQYF
>TRBJ2-3|TRBV18|NA|NA
TGTGCCAGCTCACCCGGACAGCCCACAGATACGCAGTATTTT
CASSPGQPTDTQYF
>TRBJ2-3|TRBV7-3|NA|NA
TGTGCCAGCAGCTCAGGAATCTCTAGCACAGATACGCAGTATTTT
CASSSGISSTDTQYF
>TRBJ2-5|TRBV7-9|NA|NA
TGTGCCAGCAGCTCCGAGGTGGGAGAAAAGACCCAGTACTTC
CASSSEVGEKTQYF
>TRBJ2-7|TRBV7-3|NA|TRBD2
TGTGCCAGCAGCTCCGGGACTAGCGACCCCTACGAGCAGTACTTC
CASSSGTSDPYEQYF
>TRBJ1-5|TRBV2|NA|NA
TGTGCCAGCAGTCCCCGGTATAGCAATCAGCCCCAGCATTTT
CASSPRYSNQPQHF
>TRBJ2-1|TRBV29-1|NA|NA
TGCAGCGGCCGACAGGCGCGAGGCAATGAGCAGTTCTTC
CSGRQARGNEQFF
>TRBJ2-4|TRBV7-9|NA|TRBD1
TGTGCCAGCAGCTTAGGGCTGGGACAGGGGATAAACATTCAGTACTTC
CASSLGLGQGINIQYF
>TRBJ2-2|TRBV18|NA|TRBD1
TGTGCCAGCTCACCTGCAGGGGGTTACACCGGGGAGCTGTTTTTT
CASSPAGGYTGELFF
>TRBJ2-7|TRBV6-6|NA|TRBD1
TGTGCCAGCAGTTACGCGGGACAGGGATACGAGCAGTACTTC
CASSYAGQGYEQYF
>TRBJ1-4|TRBV4-1|once|NA
TGCGCCAGCAGCCAAGAAAGGGGCCGCCGGATTTTT
CASSQERGRRIF
>TRBJ2-7|TRBV6-2/TRBV6-3|NA|NA
TGTGCCAGCAGTTACCCGCTCGGGGATTCGGGCGAGCAGTACTTC
CASSYPLGDSGEQYF
>TRBJ2-7|TRBV15|NA|NA
TGTGCCACCAGCAGAGATGGCCGCTCCTACGAGCAGTACTTC
CATSRDGRSYEQYF
>TRBJ1-4|TRBV6-6|NA|NA
TGTGCCAGCAGTACGGGACAAATACAAAAACTGTTTTTT
CASSTGQIQKLFF
>TRBJ2-2|TRBV11-2|NA|TRBD2
TGTGCCAGCAGCTTAGCCCTACTAGCGGTAAACACCGGGGAGCTGTTTTTT
CASSLALLAVNTGELFF
>TRBJ1-1|TRBV27|NA|NA
TGTGCCAGCAGTTCAATGGGACACCCGAACACTGAAGCTTTCTTT
CASSSMGHPNTEAFF
>TRBJ1-1|TRBV23-1|NA|NA
TGCGCCAGCAGTCAATACGGTCGCCGGGCTTTCTTT
CASSQYGRRAFF
>TRBJ2-2|TRBV6-1|once|TRBD1
TGTGCCAGCAGTGTACAGGGGGCGCGAGGTGGGGCCGGGGAGCTGTTTTTT
CASSVQGARGGAGELFF
>TRBJ2-5|TRBV9|once|TRBD1
TGTGCCAGCAGTACCGGGACAGGGGAAGAGACCCAGTACTTC
CASSTGTGEETQYF
>TRBJ2-7|TRBV6-5|NA|NA
TGTGCCAGCAAACAGGGCTACGAGCAGTACTTC
CASKQGYEQYF
>TRBJ1-2|TRBV30|few|NA
TGTGCCTGGAGGCACAGCAACTATGGCTACACCTTC
CAWRHSNYGYTF
>TRBJ1-2|TRBV19|NA|NA
TGTGCCAGTAGTATCGGGGAGGGGACCTATGGCTACACCTTC
CASSIGEGTYGYTF
>TRBJ2-7|TRBV5-6|NA|TRBD1
TGTGCCAGCAGCCCAGGGACAGGGCCCGTCCACGAGCAGTACTTC
CASSPGTGPVHEQYF
>TRBJ2-7|TRBV9|NA|NA
TGTGCCAGCAGCCCAGCGGGCGGATCCTTCGAGCAGTACTTC
CASSPAGGSFEQYF
>TRBJ2-6|TRBV14|NA|TRBD2
TGTGCCAGCAGCCAAGATATAGCGGGAGGGCTGGCGGGGGCCAACGTCCTGACTTTC
CASSQDIAGGLAGANVLTF
>TRBJ2-7|TRBV5-4|once|TRBD2
TGTGCCAGCAGTCCGGGACTAGCGAACGAGCAGTACTTC
CASSPGLANEQYF
>TRBJ1-1|TRBV7-2|NA|TRBD1
TGTGCCAGCAGCGGATCGGACAGGTCGATGGGGAATGAAGCTTTCTTT
CASSGSDRSMGNEAFF
>TRBJ1-5|TRBV19|once|TRBD1
TGTGCCAGTAGTCCTTACAGGGGGAGCTATAGCAATCAACCCCAGCATTTT
CASSPYRGSYSNQPQHF
>TRBJ1-3|TRBV11-2|NA|TRBD1
TGTGCCAGCAGCCTGGACAGGGGAGGGTCTGGAAACACCATATATTTT
CASSLDRGGSGNTIYF
>TRBJ2-2|TRBV6-5|NA|NA
TGTGCCAGCAGTCCACTACAGGCAGCCGGGGAGCTGTTTTTT
CASSPLQAAGELFF
>TRBJ2-1|TRBV25-1|few|TRBD1
TGTGCCAGCATGACTTCCGGGACAGGGACATACAATGAGCAGTTCTTC
CASMTSGTGTYNEQFF
>TRBJ1-1|TRBV19|once|TRBD1
TGTGCCAGTAGTACGTCGACAGGGAATCTTGCTTTCTTT
CASSTSTGNLAFF
>TRBJ2-1|TRBV7-2|NA|NA
TGTGCCAGCAGCCGTCCACTGGATGAGCAGTTCTTC
CASSRPLDEQFF
>TRBJ2-3|TRBV11-2|NA|NA
TGTGCCAGCAGCTTAGATGATCAGGGTTGGCGCACAGATACGCAGTATTTT
CASSLDDQGWRTDTQYF
>TRBJ2-7|TRBV19|once|NA
TGTGCCAGTAGTGCGGGACGCTCCTACGAGCAGTACTTC
CASSAGRSYEQYF
>TRBJ2-7|TRBV15|NA|TRBD2
TGTGCCACCAGCGACCCAGCGGGAGTTTCCTACGAGCAGTACTTC
CATSDPAGVSYEQYF
>TRBJ1-3|TRBV7-6|NA|NA
TGTGCCAGCAGCGCGAACTCGGGCTCTGGAAACACCATATATTTT
CASSANSGSGNTIYF
>TRBJ2-2|TRBV5-6|NA|TRBD2
TGTGCCAGCAGCTTTACTAGCGCCGGGGAGCTGTTTTTT
CASSFTSAGELFF
>TRBJ2-2|TRBV5-6|few|NA
TGTGCCAGCAGCTCCCCGGGACTCACGAACACCGGGGAGCTGTTTTTT
CASSSPGLTNTGELFF
>TRBJ2-1|TRBV29-1|NA|TRBD2
TGCAGCGTATCGGGACTAGCTGAGATGTTCTTC
CSVSGLAEMFF
>TRBJ2-7|TRBV19|NA|TRBD1
TGTGCCAGTAGCCTGGGACAGTTCTACGAGCAGTACTTC
CASSLGQFYEQYF
>TRBJ2-2|TRBV7-9|NA|TRBD2
TGTGCCAGCAGCTTAGCGGCTAGCGGAAACACCGGGGAGCTGTTTTTT
CASSLAASGNTGELFF
>TRBJ1-5|TRBV6-2/TRBV6-3|NA|NA
TGTGCCAGCAGTTACTCGCCGGGGGGACAGCCCCAGCATTTT
CASSYSPGGQPQHF
>TRBJ2-7|TRBV29-1|once|NA
TGCAGCGTTGGCGGACTCCTGACCCCCGAGCAGTACTTC
CSVGGLLTPEQYF
>TRBJ1-2|TRBV5-4|NA|TRBD1
TGTGCCAGCAGCTTGCCCCCACCCGACAGGGCGGGAGGCTACACCTTC
CASSLPPPDRAGGYTF
>TRBJ1-2|TRBV19|NA|TRBD1
TGTGCCAGTAGTCCCACAGGGGACTATGGCTACACCTTC
CASSPTGDYGYTF
>TRBJ2-1|TRBV14|NA|TRBD1
TGTGCCAGCAGCCCAGCCGGGACAGGATTAAATGAGCAGTTCTTC
CASSPAGTGLNEQFF
>TRBJ1-4|TRBV6-2/TRBV6-3|once|NA
TGTGCCAGCAGTTACCGGGGAAGTATGGGAGAAAAACTGTTTTTT
CASSYRGSMGEKLFF
>TRBJ2-7|TRBV9|NA|TRBD1
TGTGCCAGCAGCGTAACGGACAGGGGGCGACGGTACGAGCAGTACTTC
CASSVTDRGRRYEQYF
>TRBJ2-1|TRBV5-1|NA|NA
TGCGCCAGCAGCTTGGCCTTAGAGCAGTTCTTC
CASSLALEQFF